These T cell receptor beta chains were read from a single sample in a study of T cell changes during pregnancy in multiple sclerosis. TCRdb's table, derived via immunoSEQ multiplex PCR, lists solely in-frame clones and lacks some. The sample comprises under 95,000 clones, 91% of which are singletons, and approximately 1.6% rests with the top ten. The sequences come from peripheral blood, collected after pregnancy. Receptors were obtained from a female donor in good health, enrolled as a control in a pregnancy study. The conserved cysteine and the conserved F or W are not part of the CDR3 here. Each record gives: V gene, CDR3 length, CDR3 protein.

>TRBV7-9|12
ASNTAGANTEAF
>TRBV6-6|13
ASSPRGTSTDTQY
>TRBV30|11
AWSLTSGNEQF
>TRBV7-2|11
ASSFGGGYEQY
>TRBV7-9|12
ASSPRRQNTEAF
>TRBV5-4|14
ASSSTSGDTNEKLF
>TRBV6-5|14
ASSYFQGGANYGYT
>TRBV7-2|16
ASSLVSSGGGSTDTQY
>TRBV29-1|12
SVADRYANTEAF
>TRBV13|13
ASSLGQGTWSPLH
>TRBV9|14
ASSSPGTGSYNEQF
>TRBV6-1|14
ASSESSSGGYNEQF
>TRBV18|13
ASSPPLRGSYEQY
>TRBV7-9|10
ASSPTGPGKY
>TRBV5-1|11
ASSSLVSDTQY
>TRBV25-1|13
ASSESRGQVGGYT
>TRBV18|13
ASSPVQADTDTQY
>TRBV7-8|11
ASSAGLDNEQF
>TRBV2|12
ASSRDRNQETQY
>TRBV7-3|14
ASSLKGPASYNEQF
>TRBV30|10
AWREANEKLF
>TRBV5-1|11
ASSFGTGDKLF